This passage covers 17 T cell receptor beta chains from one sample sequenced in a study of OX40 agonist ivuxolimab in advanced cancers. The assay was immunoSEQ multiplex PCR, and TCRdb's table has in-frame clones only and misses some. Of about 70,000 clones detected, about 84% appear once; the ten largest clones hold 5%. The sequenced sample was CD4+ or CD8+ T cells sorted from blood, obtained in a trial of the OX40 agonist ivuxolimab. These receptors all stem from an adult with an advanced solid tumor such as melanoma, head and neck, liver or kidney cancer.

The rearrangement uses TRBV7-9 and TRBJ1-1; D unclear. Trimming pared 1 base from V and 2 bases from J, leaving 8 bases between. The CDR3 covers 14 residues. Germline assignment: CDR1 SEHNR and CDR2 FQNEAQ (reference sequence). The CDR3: CASSLVQPNTEAFF. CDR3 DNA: TGTGCCAGCAGCTTAGTGCAGCCCAACACTGAAGCTTTCTTT.

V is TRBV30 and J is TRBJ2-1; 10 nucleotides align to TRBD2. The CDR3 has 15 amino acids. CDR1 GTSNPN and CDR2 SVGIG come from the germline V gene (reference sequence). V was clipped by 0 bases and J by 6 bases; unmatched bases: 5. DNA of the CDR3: TGTGCCTGGAGTGTTTTTAGCGGGAGGATCAATGAGCAGTTCTTC. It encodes CAWSVFSGRINEQFF.

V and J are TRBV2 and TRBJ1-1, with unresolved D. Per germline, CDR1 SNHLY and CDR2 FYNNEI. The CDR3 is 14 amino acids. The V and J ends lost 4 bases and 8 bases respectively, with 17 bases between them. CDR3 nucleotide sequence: TGTGCCAGCAGTGGAAGTGTGTGGGATGGGGAAGCTTTCTTT. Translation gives CASSGSVWDGEAFF.

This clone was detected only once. In DNA form, the CDR3 reads TGTGCCAGCAGGCAACAGGGTGGGAGCAATCAGCCCCAGCATTTT. It translates to CASRQQGGSNQPQHF. The chain recombines TRBV27 with TRBJ1-5; D perhaps matches TRBD1 (6 bases). This CDR3 region has 15 residues. Between the trimmed V and J ends, which lost 6 bases and 1 base, there was a span of 13 bases. Germline CDR1 is MNHEY and CDR2 is SMNVEV (reference sequence).

CDR3 loop: CASTPDQGTYQPQHF. DNA of the CDR3: TGTGCCAGCACTCCTGACCAGGGCACGTATCAGCCCCAGCATTTT. This chain links TRBV2 with TRBJ1-5; TRBD1 might be the D (5 bases). This CDR3 region has 15 residues. Germline V gene data show CDR1 as SNHLY and CDR2 as FYNNEI. V was pared by 7 bases and J by 5 bases, with 18 bases between.

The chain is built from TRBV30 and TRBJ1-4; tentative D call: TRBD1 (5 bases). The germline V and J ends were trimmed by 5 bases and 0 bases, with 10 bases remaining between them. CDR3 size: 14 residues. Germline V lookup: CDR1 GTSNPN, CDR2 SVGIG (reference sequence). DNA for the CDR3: TGTGCCTGGGGGACTCAAGCAACTAATGAAAAACTGTTTTTT. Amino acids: CAWGTQATNEKLFF.

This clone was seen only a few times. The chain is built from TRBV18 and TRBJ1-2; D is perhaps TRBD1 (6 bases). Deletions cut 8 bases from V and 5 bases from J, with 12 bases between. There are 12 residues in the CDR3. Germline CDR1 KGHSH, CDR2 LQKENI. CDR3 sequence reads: CASEGESYGYTF. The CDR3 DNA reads TGTGCCAGCGAGGGGGAGTCGTATGGCTACACCTTC.

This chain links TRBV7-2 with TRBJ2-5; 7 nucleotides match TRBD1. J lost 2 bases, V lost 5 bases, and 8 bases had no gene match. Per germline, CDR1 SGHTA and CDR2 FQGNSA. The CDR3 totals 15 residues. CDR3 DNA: TGTGCCAGCAGCCAACGACGGGGACAGCAAGAGACCCAGTACTTC. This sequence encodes CASSQRRGQQETQYF.

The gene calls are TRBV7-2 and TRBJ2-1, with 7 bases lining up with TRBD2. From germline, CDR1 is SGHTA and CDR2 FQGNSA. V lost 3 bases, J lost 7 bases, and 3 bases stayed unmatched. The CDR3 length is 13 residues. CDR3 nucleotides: TGTGCCAGCAGCTTCGGGCGGGAGAATGAGCAGTTCTTC. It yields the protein CASSFGRENEQFF.

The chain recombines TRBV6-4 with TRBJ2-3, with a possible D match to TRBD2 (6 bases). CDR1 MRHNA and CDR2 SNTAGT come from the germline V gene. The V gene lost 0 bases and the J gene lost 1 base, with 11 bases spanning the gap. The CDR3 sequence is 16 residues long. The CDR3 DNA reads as TGTGCCAGCAGTGACTCGGGGGGAGCGGGCACAGATACGCAGTATTTT. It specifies CASSDSGGAGTDTQYF.

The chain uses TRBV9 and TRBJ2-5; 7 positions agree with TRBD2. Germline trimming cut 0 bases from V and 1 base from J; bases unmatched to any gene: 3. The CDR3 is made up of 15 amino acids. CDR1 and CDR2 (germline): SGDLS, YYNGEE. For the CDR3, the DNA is TGTGCCAGCAGCGTAGGGAGCGGGACCCAAGAGACCCAGTACTTC. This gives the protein CASSVGSGTQETQYF.

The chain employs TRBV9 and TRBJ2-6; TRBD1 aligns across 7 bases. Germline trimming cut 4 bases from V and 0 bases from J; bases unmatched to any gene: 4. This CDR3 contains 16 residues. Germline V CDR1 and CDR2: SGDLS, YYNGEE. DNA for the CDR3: TGTGCCAGCAGCCTGGGACAGACCTCTGGGGCCAACGTCCTGACTTTC. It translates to CASSLGQTSGANVLTF.

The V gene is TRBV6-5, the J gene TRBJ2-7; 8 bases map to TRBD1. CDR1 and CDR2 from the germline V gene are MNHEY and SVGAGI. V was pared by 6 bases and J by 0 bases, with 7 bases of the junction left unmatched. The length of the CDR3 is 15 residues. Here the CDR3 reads CASSPWDRSSYEQYF. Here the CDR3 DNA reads TGTGCCAGCAGCCCATGGGACAGGAGCTCCTACGAGCAGTACTTC.

For the CDR3, the DNA is TGTGCCAGCTCACCACCCGGGGCAGGGTACACTGAAGCTTTCTTT. It is translated as CASSPPGAGYTEAFF. This chain connects TRBV18 to TRBJ1-1; TRBD1 might be the D (5 bases). Germline CDR1 reads KGHSH; CDR2 reads LQKENI. Deletions cut 0 bases from V and 3 bases from J, with 11 bases between. CDR3 length: 15 residues.

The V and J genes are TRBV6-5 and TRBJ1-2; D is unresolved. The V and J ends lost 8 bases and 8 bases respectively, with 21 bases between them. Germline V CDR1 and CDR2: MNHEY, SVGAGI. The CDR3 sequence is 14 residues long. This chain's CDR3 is CASLGGGPTVGYTF. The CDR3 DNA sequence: TGTGCCAGCCTTGGAGGAGGGCCGACGGTCGGCTACACCTTC.

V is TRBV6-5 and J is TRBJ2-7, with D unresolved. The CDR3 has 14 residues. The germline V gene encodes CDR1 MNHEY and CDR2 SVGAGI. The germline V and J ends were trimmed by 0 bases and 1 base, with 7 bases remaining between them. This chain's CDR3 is CASSYSTISYEQYF. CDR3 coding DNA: TGTGCCAGCAGTTACTCTACTATATCCTACGAGCAGTACTTC.

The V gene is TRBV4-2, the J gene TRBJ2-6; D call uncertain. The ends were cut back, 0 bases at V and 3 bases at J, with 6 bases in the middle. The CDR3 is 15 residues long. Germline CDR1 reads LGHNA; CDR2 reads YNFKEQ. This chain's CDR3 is CASSQEGSGANVLTF. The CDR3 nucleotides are TGTGCCAGCAGCCAAGAAGGCAGTGGGGCCAACGTCCTGACTTTC.